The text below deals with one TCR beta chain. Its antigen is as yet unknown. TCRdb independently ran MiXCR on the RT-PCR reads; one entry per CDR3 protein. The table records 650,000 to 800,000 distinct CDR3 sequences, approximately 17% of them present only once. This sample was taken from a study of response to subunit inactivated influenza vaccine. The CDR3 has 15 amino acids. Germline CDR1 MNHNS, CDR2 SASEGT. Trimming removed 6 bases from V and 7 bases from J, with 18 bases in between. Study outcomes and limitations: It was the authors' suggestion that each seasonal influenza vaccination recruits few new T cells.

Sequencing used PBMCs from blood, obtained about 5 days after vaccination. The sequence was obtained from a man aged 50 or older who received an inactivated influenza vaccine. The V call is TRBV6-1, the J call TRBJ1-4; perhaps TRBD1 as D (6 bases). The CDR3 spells CASSPTTGGTEKLFF. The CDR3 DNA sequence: TGTGCCAGCAGCCCCACGACAGGCGGGACTGAAAAACTGTTTTTT.